These 24 T cell receptor beta chains originate from one sample sequenced in a study of T cells after yellow fever vaccination. One entry per CDR3 protein, called by TCRdb with MiXCR from the 5' RACE reads. Counted here are just under 600,000 distinct CDR3 sequences, approximately 13% occurring once; the ten biggest clones make up 11% to 15%. The source was PBMCs, collected on the day of the yellow fever booster vaccination. The receptors derive from a man younger than 45 who received the YFV17D yellow fever vaccine.

The genes are TRBV29-1 and TRBJ2-1; D is unresolved. CDR1 is SQVTM and CDR2 is ANQGSEA in the germline V gene. Trimming cost V 6 bases and J 2 bases, with 14 bases left between them. The CDR3 covers 14 residues. CDR3 in amino acids: CSVRGGGAYNEQFF. The CDR3 DNA is TGCAGCGTCCGCGGCGGCGGTGCCTACAATGAGCAGTTCTTC.

This chain uses TRBV12-3 or TRBV12-4 with TRBJ2-1; no definite D call. The V and J ends lost 3 bases and 1 base respectively, with 10 bases between them. The CDR3 is 15 amino acids. Written as DNA, the CDR3 is TGTGCCAGCAGTTTGGAGTCGGTATCCTACAATGAGCAGTTCTTC. This gives the protein CASSLESVSYNEQFF.

The genes are TRBV6-2 or TRBV6-3 and TRBJ2-1; the D gene is possibly TRBD2 (6 bases). Between the trimmed V and J ends, which lost 6 bases and 10 bases, there was a span of 10 bases. The germline V gene encodes CDR1 MNHEY and CDR2 SVGEGT. The CDR3 spans 11 residues. This CDR3 reads CASRYSGEQFF. CDR3 DNA sequence: TGTGCCAGCAGGTATAGCGGAGAGCAGTTCTTC.

This clonotype was counted many times. The V and J genes are TRBV5-1 and TRBJ2-1; the D gene is possibly TRBD2 (6 bases). Germline loops: CDR1 SGHRS, CDR2 YFSETQ. This CDR3 comprises 16 residues. V was cut by 5 bases and J by 2 bases, with 17 bases left in between. The CDR3 DNA sequence: TGCGCCAGCAGTTATTTAGGAGCGGGCCCCTACAATGAGCAGTTCTTC. Amino acid sequence: CASSYLGAGPYNEQFF.

This chain links TRBV29-1 with TRBJ1-1, with 9 nucleotides matching TRBD1. Trimming took 7 bases from V and 5 from J; bases not matched to a gene: 11. Germline CDR1 is SQVTM and CDR2 is ANQGSEA. This CDR3 is 14 amino acids long. CDR3 sequence (DNA): TGCAGCGGGAGCCGGGACAGGGACTATACTGAAGCTTTCTTT. Translation: CSGSRDRDYTEAFF.

This clonotype was detected ten times or more. The chain has TRBV29-1 and TRBJ2-1; 7 nucleotides align to TRBD2. With V trimmed by 5 bases and J by 7 bases, 11 bases remained unmatched. Germline-derived CDR1 and CDR2 are SQVTM and ANQGSEA. The CDR3 length is 14 residues. CDR3 coding DNA: TGCAGCGTTCTCCCGGGAGGTATGCGTAATGAGCAGTTCTTC. This sequence encodes CSVLPGGMRNEQFF.

The chain couples TRBV20-1 to TRBJ2-7, with 8 positions matching TRBD2. This CDR3 spans 14 amino acids. CDR1 DFQATT and CDR2 SNEGSKA come from the germline V gene (reference sequence). J was trimmed by 6 bases and V by 3 bases; bases with no gene match: 10. The CDR3 DNA follows: TGCAGTGCTAGGTCCCGGACTAGCTCTTCCGAGCAGTACTTC. Translating gives CSARSRTSSSEQYF.

This rearrangement joins TRBV2 to TRBJ2-6; D gene ambiguous. Per germline, CDR1 SNHLY and CDR2 FYNNEI. V was shortened by 3 bases and J by 2 bases, with 8 bases between the two germline ends. The CDR3 totals 15 residues. The CDR3 reads CASSDVAPGANVLTF. The CDR3 DNA follows: TGTGCCAGCAGTGATGTGGCACCTGGGGCCAACGTCCTGACTTTC. Based on the CDR3 plus reference TRBV2 and TRBJ2-6, the full variable domain is EPEVTQTPSHQVTQMGQEVILRCVPISNHLYFYWYRQILGQKVEFLVSFYNNEISEKSEIFDDQFSVERPDGSNFTLKIRSTKLEDSAMYFCASSDVAPGANVLTFGAGSRLTVL.

This clonotype was observed at least ten times. This CDR3 is CASSQYRAGEQYF. The CDR3 DNA reads TGTGCCAGCAGCCAATACAGGGCCGGCGAGCAGTACTTC. V gene TRBV6-2 or TRBV6-3 combines with J gene TRBJ2-7; a possible D gene is TRBD1 (6 bases). Trimming shortened V by 6 bases and J by 6 bases, and 15 bases separated the two germline ends. Germline assignment: CDR1 MNHEY and CDR2 SVGEGT. The length of the CDR3 is 13 residues.

This clonotype has only a few counts. V and J are TRBV7-2 and TRBJ2-3; TRBD2 agrees at 10 bases. From germline, CDR1 is SGHTA and CDR2 FQGNSA. With V trimmed by 1 base and J by 6 bases, 10 bases remained unmatched. This CDR3 has 17 residues. CDR3 DNA: TGTGCCAGCAGCTTAGTTGGACTAGCGGCCCTCATGGATACGCAGTATTTT. Encoded protein: CASSLVGLAALMDTQYF.

This clonotype was counted between two and nine times. This rearrangement joins TRBV6-2 or TRBV6-3 to TRBJ2-2; 10 positions match TRBD2. There are 19 residues in the CDR3. Trimming took 6 bases from V and 7 from J; bases not matched to a gene: 20. Looked up from germline, CDR1 is MNHEY and CDR2 is SVGEGT. Written as DNA, the CDR3 is TGTGCCAGCAGCTCCCGTCCCCTTAGCGGGAGGACTACAGGCGGGGAGCTGTTTTTT. It specifies CASSSRPLSGRTTGGELFF.

This chain links TRBV28 with TRBJ2-3, with D tentatively TRBD2 (6 bases). CDR1 MDHEN and CDR2 SYDVKM come from the germline V gene. The CDR3 sequence is 15 residues long. V lost 6 bases, J lost 7 bases, and 20 bases lay in between. The CDR3 is CASSPNGLGRNTQYF. For the CDR3, the DNA is TGTGCCAGCAGCCCCAATGGCCTAGGGAGGAATACGCAGTATTTT.

This clonotype has a handful of counts. Written as DNA, the CDR3 is TGTGCCAGCAGCATTGGACAGGTCCTCTCCTACGAGCAGTACTTC. Protein: CASSIGQVLSYEQYF. The J gene is TRBJ2-7, the V gene TRBV7-2, with 7 bases fitting TRBD1. Trimming removed 5 bases from V and 0 bases from J; junction bases left unmatched: 7. Germline CDR1 is SGHTA and CDR2 is FQGNSA. The CDR3 loop spans 15 amino acids.

The chain joins TRBV20-1 to TRBJ2-5, with D possibly matching TRBD1 (6 bases). V shed 0 bases and J shed 2 bases, with 13 bases lying between them. The CDR3 is 15 residues long. Germline values: CDR1 DFQATT, CDR2 SNEGSKA (reference sequence). The CDR3 protein is CSARDRDNHQETQYF. The CDR3, as DNA: TGCAGTGCTAGAGATAGGGACAACCATCAAGAGACCCAGTACTTC.

This clonotype has more than one count but fewer than ten. In nucleotides, the CDR3 is TGCGCCAGCAGGCCTGAAGCCACCGGGGAGCTGTTTTTT. Amino acid sequence: CASRPEATGELFF. The chain couples TRBV5-1 to TRBJ2-2, with D unclear. Germline values: CDR1 SGHRS, CDR2 YFSETQ. This CDR3 is built from 13 residues. Between the trimmed V and J ends, which lost 5 bases and 4 bases, there was a span of 9 bases. The entire variable domain, with the rest obtained from reference TRBV5-1 and TRBJ2-2, is as follows: KAGVTQTPRYLIKTRGQQVTLSCSPISGHRSVSWYQQTPGQGLQFLFEYFSETQRNKGNFPGRFSGRQFSNSRSEMNVSTLELGDSALYLCASRPEATGELFFGEGSRLTVL.

The V call is TRBV27, the J call TRBJ2-1; 9 nucleotides line up with TRBD1. V trimming: 5 bases; J trimming: 7 bases; junction bases outside the gene matches: 9. CDR1 and CDR2 (germline): MNHEY, SMNVEV (reference sequence). The CDR3 is 15 residues long. Here the CDR3 reads CASSADRGPWNEQFF. The CDR3 DNA sequence: TGTGCCAGCAGTGCGGACAGGGGCCCTTGGAATGAGCAGTTCTTC.

V usage is TRBV20-1 and J usage is TRBJ1-6; 9 bases fit TRBD1. The CDR3 is 13 amino acids. Germline assignment: CDR1 DFQATT and CDR2 SNEGSKA (reference sequence). The CDR3 region is CAGQGSRYSPLHF. The CDR3 bases are TGCGCCGGACAGGGGAGTCGGTATTCACCCCTCCACTTT.

This rearrangement joins TRBV11-3 to TRBJ2-3, with D perhaps TRBD1 or TRBD2 (5 bases each). The CDR3 is 14 residues long. Trimming took 1 base from V and 4 from J, leaving 9 bases between them. Per germline, CDR1 SGHNT and CDR2 YENEEA. The CDR3 DNA sequence: TGTGCCAGCAGCTTAGCCGGGGCTCCAGATACGCAGTATTTT. Translated, it gives CASSLAGAPDTQYF.

The chain carries TRBV12-3 or TRBV12-4 and TRBJ2-4, with D tentatively TRBD2 (5 bases). With 2 bases removed from V and 1 base from J, the gap between germline ends came to 9 bases. This CDR3 region has 15 residues. CDR3 sequence: CASSLNPGAKNIQYF. The DNA for the CDR3 is TGTGCCAGCAGTTTAAATCCGGGGGCCAAAAACATTCAGTACTTC.

This clonotype was seen a handful of times. V is TRBV7-2 and J is TRBJ2-7; tentative D call: TRBD2 (6 bases). The V gene's germline CDR1 is SGHTA and CDR2 FQGNSA. The CDR3 loop spans 14 amino acids. Trimming took off 1 base at V and 6 bases at J, with 13 bases between the two ends. The CDR3 sequence: CASSLGDFDLEQYF. The DNA for the CDR3 is TGTGCCAGCAGCTTAGGGGACTTCGATCTCGAGCAGTACTTC.

This clonotype was seen a handful of times. The J gene is TRBJ2-5, the V gene TRBV7-2; 8 positions match TRBD2. CDR3 size: 16 residues. Germline V gene lookup returns CDR1 SGHTA and CDR2 FQGNSA. Germline trimming cut 5 bases from V and 4 bases from J; bases unmatched to any gene: 12. CDR3 sequence: CASSAPGPGGGETQYF. In DNA, the CDR3 is TGTGCCAGCAGCGCCCCGGGACCCGGGGGGGGAGAGACCCAGTACTTC.

This clonotype has more than one count but fewer than ten. V is TRBV6-5 and J is TRBJ2-7, with D uncertain. Germline CDR1 is MNHEY and CDR2 is SVGAGI. The CDR3 loop spans 13 amino acids. V was trimmed by 6 bases and J by 3 bases, leaving 12 bases between them. As DNA, the CDR3 is TGTGCCAGCAGCTCACCGTCGCTCTACGAGCAGTACTTC. Residues: CASSSPSLYEQYF.

The chain combines TRBV7-3 with TRBJ2-7, with 9 bases identical to TRBD1. The CDR3 is 16 residues long. Trimming at V came to 1 base and at J to 4 bases, leaving 8 bases not matched to a gene. CDR1 is SGHTA and CDR2 is FQGTGA in the germline V gene. CDR3: CASSLKGDRDIYEQYF. The DNA for the CDR3 is TGTGCCAGCAGCTTAAAGGGGGACAGGGATATTTACGAGCAGTACTTC.

This clonotype came up a few times. The CDR3 is CASSPQDRGLAGQYF. CDR3 DNA sequence: TGTGCCAGCTCACCACAGGACAGGGGGCTCGCGGGGCAGTACTTC. The chain carries TRBV18 and TRBJ2-7; 11 bases are a match to TRBD1. V was clipped by 1 base and J by 9 bases; unmatched bases: 8. CDR3 length: 15 amino acids. Germline V gene lookup returns CDR1 KGHSH and CDR2 LQKENI.